Listed below are T cell receptor beta chains from one sample, sequenced in a study of OX40 agonist ivuxolimab in advanced cancers. Profiled with immunoSEQ multiplex PCR; TCRdb holds only in-frame clones, not every one. The table lists about 82,000 clones, more than 75% of them singletons. The sample was CD4+ or CD8+ T cells sorted from blood, taken in a trial of the OX40 agonist ivuxolimab. The receptor source for this set is an adult with an advanced solid tumor such as melanoma, head and neck, liver or kidney cancer. Both conserved end residues are part of each CDR3. Each record gives: clone size, J gene, D gene, V gene, CDR3 protein, CDR3 DNA. The D gene is left open where the match is weak. Rows may omit the clone size; those that give it use once, few, many or a size class.

.	TRBJ2-3	TRBD2	TRBV6-5	CASSYVGGENTDTQYF	TGTGCCAGCAGTTACGTGGGAGGGGAGAATACAGATACGCAGTATTTT
.	TRBJ1-2	.	TRBV28	CASNGQSYGYTF	TGTGCCAGCAATGGACAGAGCTATGGCTACACCTTC
.	TRBJ2-7	.	TRBV6-1	CASSAVGYEQYF	TGTGCCAGCAGTGCTGTGGGCTACGAGCAGTACTTC
.	TRBJ2-7	TRBD1	TRBV27	CASSGTGSSYEQYF	TGTGCCAGCAGCGGGACAGGTAGCTCCTACGAGCAGTACTTC
.	TRBJ2-1	TRBD2	TRBV29-1	CSALAERSYNEQFF	TGCAGCGCCCTAGCGGAGCGCTCCTACAATGAGCAGTTCTTC
.	TRBJ2-5	.	TRBV5-1	CASGRGNQETQYF	TGCGCCAGCGGCCGGGGGAATCAAGAGACCCAGTACTTC
.	TRBJ2-1	TRBD2	TRBV7-2	CASSLVRTSNKQFF	TGTGCCAGCAGCTTAGTGAGGACTAGCAATAAGCAGTTCTTC
.	TRBJ1-2	.	TRBV6-1	CASSALNYGYTF	TGTGCCAGCAGCGCCTTGAACTATGGCTACACCTTC
.	TRBJ1-2	.	TRBV5-6	CASSRWGVGGYTF	TGTGCCAGCAGCCGGTGGGGTGTTGGGGGCTACACCTTC
.	TRBJ2-3	TRBD2	TRBV10-3	CAISSTSGSADTQYF	TGTGCCATCAGTTCGACTAGCGGGAGTGCAGATACGCAGTATTTT
few	TRBJ1-4	TRBD1	TRBV6-1	CASRQGGGNEKLFF	TGTGCCAGCAGACAGGGGGGTGGTAATGAAAAACTGTTTTTT
.	TRBJ2-5	.	TRBV28	CASSLGGAKTQYF	TGTGCCAGCAGTTTAGGGGGAGCAAAGACCCAGTACTTC
.	TRBJ2-1	TRBD2	TRBV5-5	CASSLAGVSGNEQFF	TGTGCCAGCAGCCTAGCGGGAGTATCGGGCAATGAGCAGTTCTTC
.	TRBJ2-7	TRBD1	TRBV18	CASSQPGTGGSYEQYF	TGTGCCAGCTCACAACCCGGGACAGGGGGTTCCTACGAGCAGTACTTC
.	TRBJ1-4	.	TRBV6-1	CASSENPGITSTNEKLFF	TGTGCCAGCAGTGAAAATCCCGGAATTACCTCAACTAATGAAAAACTGTTTTTT
.	TRBJ2-2	.	TRBV7-2	CASSFYGGKGGELFF	TGTGCCAGCAGCTTTTATGGGGGGAAGGGCGGGGAGCTGTTTTTT
few	TRBJ2-6	TRBD2	TRBV30	CAWRGRAGANVLTF	TGTGCCTGGAGGGGGAGGGCTGGGGCCAACGTCCTGACTTTC
.	TRBJ2-5	.	TRBV12-5	CASGLGLGTQYF	TGTGCTAGTGGCCTGGGCTTGGGGACCCAGTACTTC
few	TRBJ1-4	.	TRBV10-3	CATGNGEKLFF	TGTGCCACCGGAAATGGTGAAAAACTGTTTTTT
.	TRBJ2-3	TRBD1	TRBV28	CASSSGQGSPSPYF	TGTGCCAGCAGTTCGGGACAGGGCTCCCCTTCCCCGTATTTT
.	TRBJ2-2	.	TRBV13	CASSSLTHRPGELFF	TGTGCCAGCAGCTCCCTCACCCATCGTCCCGGGGAGCTGTTTTTT
.	TRBJ2-7	TRBD1	TRBV4-1	CASSQGGQGARYEQYF	TGCGCCAGCAGCCAAGGGGGACAGGGGGCGCGGTACGAGCAGTACTTC
.	TRBJ2-3	TRBD2	TRBV5-1	CASSLGGRVTDTQYF	TGCGCCAGCAGCTTAGGAGGGAGGGTCACAGATACGCAGTATTTT
.	TRBJ2-5	.	TRBV27	CASSLSRVAETQYF	TGTGCCAGCAGTTTATCGAGGGTTGCGGAGACCCAGTACTTC
.	TRBJ1-3	.	TRBV6-6	CASSYSPRFSGNTIYF	TGTGCCAGCAGTTACTCACCCCGGTTCTCTGGAAACACCATATATTTT
.	TRBJ2-1	.	TRBV2	CASSLSTEQFF	TGTGCCAGCAGCTTAAGTACTGAGCAGTTCTTC
.	TRBJ2-4	TRBD1	TRBV7-9	CASSLGTGAAKNIQYF	TGTGCCAGCAGCTTGGGGACAGGGGCGGCCAAAAACATTCAGTACTTC
.	TRBJ2-4	.	TRBV15	CATSRDWTDKNIQYF	TGTGCCACCAGCAGAGATTGGACGGACAAAAACATTCAGTACTTC
.	TRBJ1-2	.	TRBV5-4	CASSFGGEANYGYTF	TGTGCCAGCAGCTTCGGGGGCGAGGCTAACTATGGCTACACCTTC
few	TRBJ1-5	TRBD1	TRBV6-1	CASSEQGAHEAQPQHF	TGTGCCAGCAGTGAACAGGGGGCGCATGAAGCTCAGCCCCAGCATTTT
few	TRBJ2-7	.	TRBV19	CASSIVGGKHEQYF	TGTGCCAGTAGTATAGTAGGAGGGAAGCACGAGCAGTACTTC
.	TRBJ2-7	TRBD2	TRBV6-5	CASSRGLAPSYEQYF	TGTGCCAGCAGTCGAGGACTAGCGCCCTCCTACGAGCAGTACTTC